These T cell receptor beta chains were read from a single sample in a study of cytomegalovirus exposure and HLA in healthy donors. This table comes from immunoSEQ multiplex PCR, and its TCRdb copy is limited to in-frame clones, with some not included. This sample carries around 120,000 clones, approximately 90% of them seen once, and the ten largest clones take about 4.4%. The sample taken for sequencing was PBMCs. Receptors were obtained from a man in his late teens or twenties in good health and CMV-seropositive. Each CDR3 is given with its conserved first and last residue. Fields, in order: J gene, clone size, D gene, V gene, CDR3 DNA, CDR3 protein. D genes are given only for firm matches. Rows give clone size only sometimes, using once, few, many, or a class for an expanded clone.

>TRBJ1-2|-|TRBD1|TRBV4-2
TGTGCCAGCAGCCAAGAACAGGGGGCTGACGGCTACACCTTC
CASSQEQGADGYTF
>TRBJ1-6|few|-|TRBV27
TGTGCCAGCAAGGGGACTAATAATTCACCCCTCCACTTT
CASKGTNNSPLHF
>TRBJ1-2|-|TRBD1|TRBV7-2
TGTGCCAGCAGCGTCACAGGGGACAACTATGGCTACACCTTC
CASSVTGDNYGYTF
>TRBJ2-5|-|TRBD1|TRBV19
TGTGCCAGTAGTACAACAGGGGGGAGGCAAGAGACCCAGTACTTC
CASSTTGGRQETQYF
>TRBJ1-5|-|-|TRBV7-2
TGTGCCAGCAGCTTGCGGGTGAGCAATCAGCCCCAGCATTTT
CASSLRVSNQPQHF
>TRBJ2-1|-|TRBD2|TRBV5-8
TGTGCCAGCAGCTTCGATCTAGCGGGGGGGTCCGTCCAGTTCTTC
CASSFDLAGGSVQFF
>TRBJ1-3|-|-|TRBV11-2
TGTGCCAGCACCCTGGAGAGGGGGGGAAACACCATATATTTT
CASTLERGGNTIYF
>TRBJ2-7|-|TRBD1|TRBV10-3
TGTGCCATCAGTGGAAAGACAGGGGGCCTTTCAAACGAGCAGTACTTC
CAISGKTGGLSNEQYF
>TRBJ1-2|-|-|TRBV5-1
TGCGCCAGCAGCTTGGGGCGAGGGCCACCGGAGTATGGCTACACCTTC
CASSLGRGPPEYGYTF
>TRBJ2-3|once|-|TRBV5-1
TGCGCCAGCAGCTACCTAGGGACTGCTCAGGGAGATACGCAGTATTTT
CASSYLGTAQGDTQYF
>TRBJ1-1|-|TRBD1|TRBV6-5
TGTGCCAGCAGTTACTCGGGACAGGCCGAGTTTGAAGCTTTCTTT
CASSYSGQAEFEAFF
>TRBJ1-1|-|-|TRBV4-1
TGCGCCAGCAGCCAAGGCTACCTTAGGGGGAGGGGAAACACTGAAGCTTTCTTT
CASSQGYLRGRGNTEAFF
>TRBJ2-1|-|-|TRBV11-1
TGTGCCAGCAGCTTAGGGAGGGGAAGGGGTGCCGTTTCGATTAATGAGCAGTTCTTC
CASSLGRGRGAVSINEQFF
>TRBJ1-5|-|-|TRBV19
TGTGCCAGTAGGTCTGCGACAAGAAGCAATCAGCCCCAGCATTTT
CASRSATRSNQPQHF
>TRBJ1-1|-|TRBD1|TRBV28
TGTGCCAGCAGTTCGGACAGGGGAATGAACACTGAAGCTTTCTTT
CASSSDRGMNTEAFF
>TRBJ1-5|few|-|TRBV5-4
TGTGCCAGCAGCTTCTCAGGGGAGCAGCCCCAGCATTTT
CASSFSGEQPQHF
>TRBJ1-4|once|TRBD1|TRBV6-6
TGTGCCAGCAGTTACGAGGACAGGGGGGACCGGCTGTTTTTT
CASSYEDRGDRLFF
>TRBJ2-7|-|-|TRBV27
TGTGCCAGCCGAAGGGGCCCAGCCTACGAGCAGTACTTC
CASRRGPAYEQYF
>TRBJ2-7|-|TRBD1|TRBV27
TGTGCCAGCAGTGGTGGGACAGCCTACGAGCAGTACTTC
CASSGGTAYEQYF
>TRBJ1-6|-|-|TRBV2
TGTGCCAGCAGTGAAGCAGGGTCGGGCGGGGGTTCACCCCTCCACTTT
CASSEAGSGGGSPLHF
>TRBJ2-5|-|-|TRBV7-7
TGTGCTAGCAGTTTTTCCGCAGGGCGGAACCAAGAGACCCAGTACTTC
CASSFSAGRNQETQYF
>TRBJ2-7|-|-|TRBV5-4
TGTGCCAGCAGCTTGAGGCAGGGCCCGGTCCGCGTCGCCTACGAGCAGTACTTC
CASSLRQGPVRVAYEQYF
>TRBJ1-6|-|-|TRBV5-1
TGCGCCAGCAGCTTGGCCAGGGGAAATTCACCCCTCCACTTT
CASSLARGNSPLHF
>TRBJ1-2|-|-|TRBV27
TGTGCCAGCAGCCCGCGGGGAACTAGCGCGTATGGCTACACCTTC
CASSPRGTSAYGYTF
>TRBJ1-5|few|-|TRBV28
TGTGCCAGCAGTTTACCCCAGTATCAGCCCCAGCATTTT
CASSLPQYQPQHF
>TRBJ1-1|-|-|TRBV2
TGTGCCAGCAAGGTTAGGGGTAGCACTGAAGCTTTCTTT
CASKVRGSTEAFF
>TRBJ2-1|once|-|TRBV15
TGTGCCACCAGCAGGCTCGGGAGAGACAATGAGCAGTTCTTC
CATSRLGRDNEQFF
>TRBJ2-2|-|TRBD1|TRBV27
TGTGCCAGCAGTTTGGGCAGGGGGTACACCGGGGAGCTGTTTTTT
CASSLGRGYTGELFF
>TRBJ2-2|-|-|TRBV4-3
TGCGCCAGCAGCCAGGGCTTAAGGGGGGAGCTGTTTTTT
CASSQGLRGELFF
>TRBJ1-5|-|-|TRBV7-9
TGTGCCAGCAGCTCCTTGGGAGGCAATCAGCCCCAGCATTTT
CASSSLGGNQPQHF
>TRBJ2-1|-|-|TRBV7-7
TGTGCCAGCAGCGAAGGGAGTTCCCCCTACAATGAGCAGTTCTTC
CASSEGSSPYNEQFF
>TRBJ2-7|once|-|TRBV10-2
TGCGCCAGCAGTGAGGCGGCAGGGTCGATGAGCTCCTACGAGCAGTACTTC
CASSEAAGSMSSYEQYF
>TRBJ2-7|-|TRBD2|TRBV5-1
TGCGCCAGCAGCCCCCAGCATGGGGGGGGTAAATACGAGCAGTACTTC
CASSPQHGGGKYEQYF
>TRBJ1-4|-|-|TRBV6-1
TGTGCCAGCAGTGGGCAGACAACTAATGAAAAACTGTTTTTT
CASSGQTTNEKLFF
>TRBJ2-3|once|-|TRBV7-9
TGTGCCAGCAGCACGGGAGTCACAGATACGCAGTATTTT
CASSTGVTDTQYF
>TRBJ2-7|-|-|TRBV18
TGTGCCAGCTCACCGGGCCTTGACGAGCAGTACTTC
CASSPGLDEQYF
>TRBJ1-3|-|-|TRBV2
TGTGCCAGCAAACGGGACTCTGGAAACACCATATATTTT
CASKRDSGNTIYF
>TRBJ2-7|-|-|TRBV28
TGTGCCATCAGACAGGATTCCTACGAGCAGTACTTC
CAIRQDSYEQYF
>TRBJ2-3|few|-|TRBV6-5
TGTGCCAGCGCCCCCAGCGTACCCACAGATACGCAGTATTTT
CASAPSVPTDTQYF
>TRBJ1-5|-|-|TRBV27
TGTGCCAGCAGTTTATCGTGGGCAGGAGGGCAGCCCCAGCATTTT
CASSLSWAGGQPQHF
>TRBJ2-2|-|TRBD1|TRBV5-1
TGCGCCAGCAGCCCGCCGACAGGGGACGGGGAGCTGTTTTTT
CASSPPTGDGELFF
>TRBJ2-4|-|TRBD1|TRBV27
TGTGCCAGCACCTCTAGGCTGGTGACAGGGGAAAACATTCAGTACTTC
CASTSRLVTGENIQYF
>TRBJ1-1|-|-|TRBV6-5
TGTGCCAGCAGTTACTCGAGGACTGGAATAGAAGCTTTCTTT
CASSYSRTGIEAFF
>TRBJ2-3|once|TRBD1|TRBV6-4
TGTGCCAGCAGTGCAGAGGGGGCCACAGATACGCAGTATTTT
CASSAEGATDTQYF
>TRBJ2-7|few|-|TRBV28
TGTGCCAGCAACCGGGACTTCGAGCAGTACTTC
CASNRDFEQYF
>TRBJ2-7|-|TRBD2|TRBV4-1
TGCGCCAGCAGCCTGTACTTTAGCGGGGCCTACTACGAGCAGTACTTC
CASSLYFSGAYYEQYF
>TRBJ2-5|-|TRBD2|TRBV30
TGTGCCTGGGCTTTAGAGGGGTTGACTAGCCCTCAAGAGACCCAGTACTTC
CAWALEGLTSPQETQYF
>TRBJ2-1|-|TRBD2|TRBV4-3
TGCGCCAGCAGCCAAGGACTAGCGGGGGGGTACAATGAGCAGTTCTTC
CASSQGLAGGYNEQFF
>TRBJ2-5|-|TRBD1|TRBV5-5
TGTGCCAGCAGCTTGGGGACAGGGGGCGGGGAGACCCAGTACTTC
CASSLGTGGGETQYF
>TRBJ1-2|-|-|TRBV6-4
TGTGCCAGCAGTGCAGCGATTACAGGGATCTATGGCTACACCTTC
CASSAAITGIYGYTF
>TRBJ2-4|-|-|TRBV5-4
TGTGCCAGCAGCCCCGGTAGTACCAAAAACATTCAGTACTTC
CASSPGSTKNIQYF
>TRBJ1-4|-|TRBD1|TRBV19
TGTGCCAGTAGTATTGTGATGGACAGGGGGGAAAAACTGTTTTTT
CASSIVMDRGEKLFF
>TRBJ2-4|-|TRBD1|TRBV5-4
TGTGCCAGCAGCTTGAAGGGACAGGGAAACATTCAGTACTTC
CASSLKGQGNIQYF
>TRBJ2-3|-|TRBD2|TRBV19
TGTGCCAGTAGTGGACTAGCGGGTATAGATACGCAGTATTTT
CASSGLAGIDTQYF
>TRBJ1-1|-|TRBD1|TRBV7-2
TGTGCCAGCAGCCCTCAGGGGGTTAGCACTGAAGCTTTCTTT
CASSPQGVSTEAFF